This T cell receptor (beta chain) was sequenced for a study of cytomegalovirus exposure and HLA in healthy donors. Overall study: Researchers found that about four fifths of 350 to 500 genotyped donors fell within the Caucasian-associated ancestry cluster. Notes on the study in general: CMV serostatus was the only recorded immune exposure for donors.

Researchers ran the PCR with 60 Vbeta and 13 Jbeta primers. Sequencing used immunoSEQ multiplex PCR; TCRdb keeps in-frame clones, though not all of them. The table has about 120,000 clones, approximately 78% seen once. Germline V gene lookup returns CDR1 MNHEY and CDR2 SMNVEV (reference sequence). The CDR3 runs to 14 residues. Note on this clone: As yet, its antigen is unknown. The junction departs from germline at one end; a sequencing error may be responsible.

This clonotype originated in a woman aged 25-40 years in good health and CMV-seropositive. The sequenced sample was PBMCs. The rearrangement links TRBV27 to TRBJ1-2, with TRBD1 identical over 8 bases. CDR3 protein: CASSANPGGYDYTF. In DNA, the CDR3 is TGTGCCAGCAGCGCTAATCCAGGGGGCTATGACTACACCTTC.